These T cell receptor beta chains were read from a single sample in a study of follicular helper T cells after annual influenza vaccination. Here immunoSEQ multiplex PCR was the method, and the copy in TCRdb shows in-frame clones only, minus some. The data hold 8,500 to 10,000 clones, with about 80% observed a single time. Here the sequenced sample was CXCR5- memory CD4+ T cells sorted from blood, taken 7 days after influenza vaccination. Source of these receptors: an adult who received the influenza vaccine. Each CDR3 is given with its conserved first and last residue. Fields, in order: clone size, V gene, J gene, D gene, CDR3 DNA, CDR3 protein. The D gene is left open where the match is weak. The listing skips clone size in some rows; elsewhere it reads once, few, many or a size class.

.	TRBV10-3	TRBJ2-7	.	TGTGCCATCAGTGAGGGGGCCGAGCAGTACTTC	CAISEGAEQYF
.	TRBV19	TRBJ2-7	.	TGTGCCAGTAGATCGAGGGGTACCTACGAGCAGTACTTC	CASRSRGTYEQYF
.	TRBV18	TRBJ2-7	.	TGTGCCAGCTCACCGGGCGGGCATCACGAGCAGTACTTC	CASSPGGHHEQYF
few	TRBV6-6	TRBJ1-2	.	TGTGCCAGCAGGGCAAACTATGGCTACACCTTC	CASRANYGYTF
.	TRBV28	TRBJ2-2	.	TGTGCCAGCACTCAGGCCCCCACCGGGGAGCTGTTTTTT	CASTQAPTGELFF
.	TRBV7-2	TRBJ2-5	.	TGTGCCAGCAGTTTGGCCCCGGGGGAGACCCAGTACTTC	CASSLAPGETQYF
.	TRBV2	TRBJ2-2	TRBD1	TGTGCCAGCAGTGGGACAGGGTGGGGGAACACCGGGGAGCTGTTTTTT	CASSGTGWGNTGELFF
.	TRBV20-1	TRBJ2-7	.	TGCAGTGCTGGGGACGGCTACGAGCAGTACTTC	CSAGDGYEQYF
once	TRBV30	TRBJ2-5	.	TGTGCCTCAAAGTCTAGCGCGAATTCACGCTGGGAGACCCAGTACTTC	CASKSSANSRWETQYF
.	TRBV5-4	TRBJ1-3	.	TGTGCCAGCAGCTTGTTGGCTGAGGGGTTTTCTGGAAACACCATATATTTT	CASSLLAEGFSGNTIYF
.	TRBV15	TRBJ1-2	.	TGTGCCACCAGCACCCGGGACACGGGTGGCTACACCTTC	CATSTRDTGGYTF
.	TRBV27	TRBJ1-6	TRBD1	TGTGCCAGCAGTTTGAGACAGGGGGGGGTGACGGGTAATTCACCCCTCCACTTT	CASSLRQGGVTGNSPLHF
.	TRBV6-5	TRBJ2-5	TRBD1	TGTGCCAGCAGGTGGACAGGGGGCCGAGAGACCCAGTACTTC	CASRWTGGRETQYF
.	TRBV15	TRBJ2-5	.	TGTGCCACCAGCAGAACAGGAAGACAAGAGACCCAGTACTTC	CATSRTGRQETQYF
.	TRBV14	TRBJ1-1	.	TGTGCCAGCAAAAGACAGCCTAACACTGAAGCTTTCTTT	CASKRQPNTEAFF
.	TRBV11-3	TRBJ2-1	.	TGTGCCAGCAGCATCAATAGAGATCATGAGCAGTTCTTC	CASSINRDHEQFF